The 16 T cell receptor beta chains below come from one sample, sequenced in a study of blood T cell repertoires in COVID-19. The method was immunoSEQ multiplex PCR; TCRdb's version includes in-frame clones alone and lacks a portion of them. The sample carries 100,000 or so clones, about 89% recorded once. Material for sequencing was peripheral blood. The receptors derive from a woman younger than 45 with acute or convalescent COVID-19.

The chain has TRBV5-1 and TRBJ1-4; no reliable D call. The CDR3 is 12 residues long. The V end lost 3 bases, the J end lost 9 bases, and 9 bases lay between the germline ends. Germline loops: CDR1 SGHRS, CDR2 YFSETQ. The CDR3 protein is CASSSDGQKLFF. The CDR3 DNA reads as TGCGCCAGCAGCTCCGATGGGCAAAAACTGTTTTTT.

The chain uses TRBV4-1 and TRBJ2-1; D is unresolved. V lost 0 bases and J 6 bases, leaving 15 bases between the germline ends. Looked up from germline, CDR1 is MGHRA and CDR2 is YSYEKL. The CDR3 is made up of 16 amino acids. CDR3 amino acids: CASSQEELLVVNEQFF. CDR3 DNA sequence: TGCGCCAGCAGCCAAGAGGAGCTTTTAGTTGTCAATGAGCAGTTCTTC.

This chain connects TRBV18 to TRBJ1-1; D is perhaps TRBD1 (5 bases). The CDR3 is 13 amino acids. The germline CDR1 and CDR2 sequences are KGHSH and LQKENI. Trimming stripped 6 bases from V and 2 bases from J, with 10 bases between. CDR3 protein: CASSPGANTEAFF. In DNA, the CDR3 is TGTGCCAGCTCGCCTGGGGCCAACACTGAAGCTTTCTTT.

The CDR3 sequence: CASSPRGGGQPQHF. The DNA of the CDR3 is TGTGCCAGCAGCCCACGTGGAGGAGGACAGCCCCAGCATTTT. The rearrangement joins TRBV3-1 (or the pseudogene TRBV3-2) to TRBJ1-5; D gene uncertain. V dropped 4 bases and J dropped 7 bases, with 14 bases sitting between them. The CDR3 loop spans 14 amino acids. Germline lookup yields CDR1 LGHDT and CDR2 YNNKEL (reference sequence).

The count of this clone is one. CDR3: CASSLQPGTGENEKLFF. CDR3 bases: TGCGCCAGCAGCTTGCAACCCGGGACAGGGGAGAATGAAAAACTGTTTTTT. The gene calls are TRBV5-1 and TRBJ1-4, with TRBD1 matching over 10 bases. Germline CDR1 is SGHRS and CDR2 is YFSETQ. Trimming cost V 1 base and J 5 bases; bases outside gene matches: 8. The CDR3 contains 17 residues.

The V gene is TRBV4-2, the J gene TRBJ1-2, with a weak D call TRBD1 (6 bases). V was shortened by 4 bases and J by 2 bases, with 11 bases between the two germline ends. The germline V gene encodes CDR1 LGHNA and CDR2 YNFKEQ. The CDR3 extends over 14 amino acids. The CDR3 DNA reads TGTGCCAGCAGCCGGGACGGACAGAACTATGGCTACACCTTC. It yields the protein CASSRDGQNYGYTF.

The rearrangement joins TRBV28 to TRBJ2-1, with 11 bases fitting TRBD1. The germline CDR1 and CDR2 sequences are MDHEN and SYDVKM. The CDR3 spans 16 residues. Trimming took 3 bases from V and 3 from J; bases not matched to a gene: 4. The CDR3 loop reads CASSLLGTGGYNEQFF. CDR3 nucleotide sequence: TGTGCCAGCAGTTTGCTTGGGACAGGGGGCTACAATGAGCAGTTCTTC.

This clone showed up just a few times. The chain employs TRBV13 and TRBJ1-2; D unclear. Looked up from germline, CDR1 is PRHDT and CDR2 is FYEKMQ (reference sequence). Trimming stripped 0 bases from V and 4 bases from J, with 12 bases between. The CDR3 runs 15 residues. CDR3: CASSLGQAPSYGYTF. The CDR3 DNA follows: TGTGCCAGCAGCTTAGGTCAAGCTCCCTCCTATGGCTACACCTTC.

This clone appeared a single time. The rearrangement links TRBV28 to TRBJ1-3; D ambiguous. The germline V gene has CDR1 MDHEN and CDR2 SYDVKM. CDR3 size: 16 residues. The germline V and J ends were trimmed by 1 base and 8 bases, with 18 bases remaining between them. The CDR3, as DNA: TGTGCCAGCAGTTTATCGGGCTGGGGATTCGGGGACACCATATATTTT. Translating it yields CASSLSGWGFGDTIYF.

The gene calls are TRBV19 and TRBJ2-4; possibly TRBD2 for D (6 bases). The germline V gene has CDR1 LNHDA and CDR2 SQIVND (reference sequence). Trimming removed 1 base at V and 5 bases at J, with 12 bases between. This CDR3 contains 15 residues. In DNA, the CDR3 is TGTGCCAGTAGTATAGCGGGGGAACGGGAAAACATTCAGTACTTC. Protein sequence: CASSIAGERENIQYF.

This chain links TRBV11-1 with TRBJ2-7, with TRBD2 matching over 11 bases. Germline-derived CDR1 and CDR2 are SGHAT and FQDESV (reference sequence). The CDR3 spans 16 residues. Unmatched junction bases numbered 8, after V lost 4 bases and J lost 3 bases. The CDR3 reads CASSSSTSGESYEQYF. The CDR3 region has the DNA TGTGCCAGCAGCTCCTCGACTAGCGGGGAGAGCTACGAGCAGTACTTC.

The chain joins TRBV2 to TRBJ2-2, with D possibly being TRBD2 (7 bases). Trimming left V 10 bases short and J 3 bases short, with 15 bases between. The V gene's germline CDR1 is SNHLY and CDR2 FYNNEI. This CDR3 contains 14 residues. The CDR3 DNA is TGTGCCACCAAGAGGGGGGGATACACCGGGGAGCTGTTTTTT. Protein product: CATKRGGYTGELFF.

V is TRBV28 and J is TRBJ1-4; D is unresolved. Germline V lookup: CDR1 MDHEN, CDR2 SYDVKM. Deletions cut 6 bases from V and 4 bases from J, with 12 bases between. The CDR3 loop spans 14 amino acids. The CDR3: CASSAVGSNEKLFF. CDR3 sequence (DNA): TGTGCCAGCAGCGCCGTTGGGAGTAATGAAAAACTGTTTTTT.

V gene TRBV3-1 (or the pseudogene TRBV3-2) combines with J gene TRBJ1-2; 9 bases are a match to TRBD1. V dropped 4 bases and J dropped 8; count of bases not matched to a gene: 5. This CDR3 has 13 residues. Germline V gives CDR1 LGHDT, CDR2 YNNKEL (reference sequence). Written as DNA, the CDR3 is TGTGCCAGCAGCCCAGGGACAGGGAGAGGCTACACCTTC. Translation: CASSPGTGRGYTF.

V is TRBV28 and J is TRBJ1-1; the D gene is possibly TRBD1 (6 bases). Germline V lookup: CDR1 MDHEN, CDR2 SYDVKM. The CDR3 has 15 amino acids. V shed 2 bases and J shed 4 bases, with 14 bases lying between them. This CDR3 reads CASSLPPGGRTEAFF. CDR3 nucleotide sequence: TGTGCCAGCAGTTTACCTCCGGGGGGGCGCACTGAAGCTTTCTTT.

As DNA, the CDR3 is TGTGCCAGCAGCTTACCGGGGTCGGGCACAGATACGCAGTATTTT. It encodes CASSLPGSGTDTQYF. V is TRBV7-9 and J is TRBJ2-3; D perhaps matches TRBD2 (5 bases). Germline lookup yields CDR1 SEHNR and CDR2 FQNEAQ (reference sequence). This CDR3 has 15 residues. The V and J ends lost 2 bases and 1 base respectively, with 10 bases between them.